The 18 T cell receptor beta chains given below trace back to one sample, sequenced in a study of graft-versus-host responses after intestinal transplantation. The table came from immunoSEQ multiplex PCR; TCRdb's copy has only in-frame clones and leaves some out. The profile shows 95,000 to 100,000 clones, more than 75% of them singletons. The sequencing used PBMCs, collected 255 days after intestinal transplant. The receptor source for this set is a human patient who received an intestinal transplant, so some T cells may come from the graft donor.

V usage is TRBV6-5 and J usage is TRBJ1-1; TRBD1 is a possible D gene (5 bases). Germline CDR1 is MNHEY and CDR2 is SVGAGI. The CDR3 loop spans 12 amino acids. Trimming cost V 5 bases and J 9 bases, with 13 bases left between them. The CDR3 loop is CASSGTGTQAFF. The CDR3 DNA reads TGTGCCAGCAGTGGTACCGGGACCCAAGCTTTCTTT.

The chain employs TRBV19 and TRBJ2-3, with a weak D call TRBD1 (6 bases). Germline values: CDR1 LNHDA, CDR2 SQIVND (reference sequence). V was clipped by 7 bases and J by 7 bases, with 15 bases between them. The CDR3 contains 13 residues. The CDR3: CASIGPRGHTQYF. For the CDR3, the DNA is TGTGCCAGTATTGGACCCAGGGGTCATACGCAGTATTTT.

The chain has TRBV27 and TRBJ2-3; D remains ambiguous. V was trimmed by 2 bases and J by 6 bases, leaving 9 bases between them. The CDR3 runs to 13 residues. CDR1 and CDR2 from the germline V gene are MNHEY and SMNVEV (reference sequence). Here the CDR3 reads CASSLNPVDTQYF. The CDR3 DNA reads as TGTGCCAGCAGTTTAAACCCGGTCGATACGCAGTATTTT.

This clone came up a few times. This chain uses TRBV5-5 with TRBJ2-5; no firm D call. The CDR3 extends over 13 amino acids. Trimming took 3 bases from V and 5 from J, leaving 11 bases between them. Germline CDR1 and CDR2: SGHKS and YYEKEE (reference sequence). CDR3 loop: CASSSGPAETQYF. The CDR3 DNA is TGTGCCAGCAGCTCCGGGCCAGCGGAGACCCAGTACTTC.

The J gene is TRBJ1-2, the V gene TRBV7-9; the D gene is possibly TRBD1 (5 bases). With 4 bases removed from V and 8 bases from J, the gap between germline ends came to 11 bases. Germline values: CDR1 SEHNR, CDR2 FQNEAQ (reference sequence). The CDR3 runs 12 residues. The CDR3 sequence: CASSWGGLGYTF. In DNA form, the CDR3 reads TGTGCCAGCAGCTGGGGCGGTTTGGGCTACACCTTC. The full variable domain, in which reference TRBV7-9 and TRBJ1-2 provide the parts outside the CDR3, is DTGVSQNPRHKITKRGQNVTFRCDPISEHNRLYWYRQTLGQGPEFLTYFQNEAQLEKSRLLSDRFSAERPKGSFSTLEIQRTEQGDSAMYLCASSWGGLGYTFGSGTRLTVV.

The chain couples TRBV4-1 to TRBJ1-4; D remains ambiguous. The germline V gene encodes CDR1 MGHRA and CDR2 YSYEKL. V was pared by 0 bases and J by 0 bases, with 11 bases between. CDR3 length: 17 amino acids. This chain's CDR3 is CASSQDLTPATNEKLFF. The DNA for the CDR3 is TGCGCCAGCAGCCAAGACCTAACACCAGCAACTAATGAAAAACTGTTTTTT.

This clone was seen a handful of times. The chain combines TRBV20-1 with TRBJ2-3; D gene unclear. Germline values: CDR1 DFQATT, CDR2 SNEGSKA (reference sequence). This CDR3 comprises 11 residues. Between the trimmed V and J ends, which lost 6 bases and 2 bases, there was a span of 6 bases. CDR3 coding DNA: TGCAGTGCCCCATACACAGATACGCAGTATTTT. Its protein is CSAPYTDTQYF.

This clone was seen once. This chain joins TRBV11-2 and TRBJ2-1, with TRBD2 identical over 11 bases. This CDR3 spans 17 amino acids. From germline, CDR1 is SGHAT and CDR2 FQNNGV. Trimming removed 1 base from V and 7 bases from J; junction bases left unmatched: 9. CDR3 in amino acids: CASSLGIIAGGLNEQFF. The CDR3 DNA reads TGTGCCAGCAGCTTAGGGATAATAGCGGGAGGGCTAAATGAGCAGTTCTTC.

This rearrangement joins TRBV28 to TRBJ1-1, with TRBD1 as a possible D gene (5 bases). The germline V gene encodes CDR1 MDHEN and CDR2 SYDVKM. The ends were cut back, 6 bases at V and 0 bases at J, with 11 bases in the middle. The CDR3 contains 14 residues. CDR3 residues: CASREGTVNTEAFF. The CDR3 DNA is TGTGCCAGCAGGGAGGGGACCGTGAACACTGAAGCTTTCTTT. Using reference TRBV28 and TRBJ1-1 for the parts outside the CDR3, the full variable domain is DVKVTQSSRYLVKRTGEKVFLECVQDMDHENMFWYRQDPGLGLRLIYFSYDVKMKEKGDIPEGYSVSREKKERFSLILESASTNQTSMYLCASREGTVNTEAFFGQGTRLTVV.

CDR3 nucleotides: TGCGCCAGCAGCACGGACACGACGAACACCGGGGAGCTGTTTTTT. Translation gives CASSTDTTNTGELFF. The V and J genes are TRBV5-1 and TRBJ2-2, with D perhaps TRBD1 (5 bases). The CDR3 runs 15 residues. The germline V and J ends were trimmed by 4 bases and 0 bases, with 10 bases remaining between them. Germline V lookup: CDR1 SGHRS, CDR2 YFSETQ. Full variable domain (remainder filled in from reference TRBV5-1 and TRBJ2-2): KAGVTQTPRYLIKTRGQQVTLSCSPISGHRSVSWYQQTPGQGLQFLFEYFSETQRNKGNFPGRFSGRQFSNSRSEMNVSTLELGDSALYLCASSTDTTNTGELFFGEGSRLTVL.

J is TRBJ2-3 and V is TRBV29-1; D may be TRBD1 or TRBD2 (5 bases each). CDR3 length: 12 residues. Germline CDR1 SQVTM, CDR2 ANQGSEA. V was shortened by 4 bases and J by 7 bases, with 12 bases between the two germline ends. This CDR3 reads CSVGPRGHTQYF. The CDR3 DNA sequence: TGCAGCGTTGGCCCCCGGGGACATACGCAGTATTTT.

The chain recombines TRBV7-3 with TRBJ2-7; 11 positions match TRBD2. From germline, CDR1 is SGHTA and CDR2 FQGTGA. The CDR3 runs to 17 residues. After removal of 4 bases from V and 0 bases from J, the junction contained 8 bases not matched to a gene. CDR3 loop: CASSSGTSGGSSYEQYF. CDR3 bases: TGTGCCAGCAGCTCCGGGACTAGCGGTGGAAGCTCCTACGAGCAGTACTTC.

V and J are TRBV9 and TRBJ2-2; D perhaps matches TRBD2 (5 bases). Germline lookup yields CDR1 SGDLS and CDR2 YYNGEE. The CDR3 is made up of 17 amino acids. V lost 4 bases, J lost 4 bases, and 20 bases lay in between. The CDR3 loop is CASSPKGHGAGTGELFF. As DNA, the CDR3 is TGTGCCAGCAGCCCAAAGGGCCACGGCGCGGGCACCGGGGAGCTGTTTTTT.

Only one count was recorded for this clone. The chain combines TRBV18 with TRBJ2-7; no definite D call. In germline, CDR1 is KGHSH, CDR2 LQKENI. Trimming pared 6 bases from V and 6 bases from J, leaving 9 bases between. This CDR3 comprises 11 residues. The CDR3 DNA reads TGTGCCAGCTCGGCAGGCGTCGAGCAGTACTTC. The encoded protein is CASSAGVEQYF.

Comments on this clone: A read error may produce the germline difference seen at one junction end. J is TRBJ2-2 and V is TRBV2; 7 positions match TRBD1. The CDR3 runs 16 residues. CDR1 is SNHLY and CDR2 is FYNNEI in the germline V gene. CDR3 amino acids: CASRAMFYRGVRGAVF. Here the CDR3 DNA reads TGTGCCAGCAGGGCGATGTTTTACAGGGGAGTAAGGGGAGCTGTTTTT. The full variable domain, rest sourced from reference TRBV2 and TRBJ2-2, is EPEVTQTPSHQVTQMGQEVILRCVPISNHLYFYWYRQILGQKVEFLVSFYNNEISEKSEIFDDQFSVERPDGSNFTLKIRSTKLEDSAMYFCASRAMFYRGVRGAVFGEGSRLTVL.

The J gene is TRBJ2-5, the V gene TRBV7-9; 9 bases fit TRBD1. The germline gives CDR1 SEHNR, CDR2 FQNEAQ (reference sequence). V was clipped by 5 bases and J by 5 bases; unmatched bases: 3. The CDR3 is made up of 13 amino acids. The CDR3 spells CASSLDRGETQYF. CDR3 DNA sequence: TGTGCCAGCAGCCTAGACAGGGGGGAGACCCAGTACTTC.

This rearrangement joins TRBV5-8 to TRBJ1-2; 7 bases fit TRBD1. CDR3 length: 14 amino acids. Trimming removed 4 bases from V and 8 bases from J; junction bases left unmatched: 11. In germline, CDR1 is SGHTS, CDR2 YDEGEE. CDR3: CASSLTTGEGGYTF. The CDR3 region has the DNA TGTGCCAGCAGCCTCACTACAGGGGAAGGCGGCTACACCTTC.

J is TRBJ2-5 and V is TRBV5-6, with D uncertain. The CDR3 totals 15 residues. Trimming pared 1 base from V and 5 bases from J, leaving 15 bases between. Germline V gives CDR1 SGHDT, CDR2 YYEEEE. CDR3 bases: TGTGCCAGCAGCTTGAACCCGGACCCTCGGGAGACCCAGTACTTC. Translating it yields CASSLNPDPRETQYF.